The 32 T cell receptor beta chains reported below all come from one sample, sequenced in a study of T cells in Graves' hyperthyroidism and ophthalmopathy. TCR beta CDR3 sequences were amplified from RNA transcripts. A first-round RT-PCR of the TCR CDR3 used the HTBI primer set. TCRdb independently ran MiXCR on the multiplex PCR reads; one entry per CDR3 protein. Altogether about 690,000 distinct CDR3 sequences are present, 17% being singletons, with the ten largest covering roughly 16%. Sequencing used blood. The receptors originated from a man aged 45 to 65 with Graves' hyperthyroidism.

Ten or more counts support this clonotype. The chain uses TRBV28 and TRBJ1-2; D perhaps matches TRBD1 (5 bases). Germline CDR1 MDHEN, CDR2 SYDVKM. The CDR3 is made up of 16 amino acids. The V gene lost 5 bases and the J gene lost 1 base, with 17 bases spanning the gap. CDR3 in DNA: TGTGCCAGCAGTACCCTAGCTGGGGGGATTAACTATGGCTACACCTTC. Protein sequence: CASSTLAGGINYGYTF.

J is TRBJ2-7 and V is TRBV28; D perhaps matches TRBD2 (5 bases). Germline values: CDR1 MDHEN, CDR2 SYDVKM. V was clipped by 4 bases and J by 12 bases, with 19 bases between them. This CDR3 contains 13 residues. CDR3 sequence: CASSSDYSYQLYF. Here the CDR3 DNA reads TGTGCCAGCAGTTCCGACTACTCCTACCAGCTGTACTTC.

The CDR3 sequence is CASSSPDRSFPYGYTF. CDR3 nucleotide sequence: TGTGCCAGCAGCTCACCGGACAGGTCATTTCCCTATGGCTACACCTTC. J is TRBJ1-2 and V is TRBV7-9, with TRBD1 matching over 7 bases. J gave up 4 bases and V 4 bases, and 12 bases lay outside the gene matches. The CDR3 sequence is 16 residues long. Germline-derived CDR1 and CDR2 are SEHNR and FQNEAQ (reference sequence).

J is TRBJ2-2 and V is TRBV6-2 or TRBV6-3; D remains unclear. The germline V and J ends were trimmed by 7 bases and 7 bases, with 7 bases remaining between them. This CDR3 spans 11 amino acids. Looked up from germline, CDR1 is MNHEY and CDR2 is SVGEGT. Written as DNA, the CDR3 is TGTGCCAGCACCCGTAACGGGGAGCTGTTTTTT. Translation gives CASTRNGELFF.

This clonotype was seen a single time. The chain is built from TRBV10-3 and TRBJ1-2; tentatively, D is TRBD1 (6 bases). The germline gives CDR1 ENHRY, CDR2 SYGVKD. V was shortened by 6 bases and J by 2 bases, with 10 bases between the two germline ends. This CDR3 has 13 amino acids. The CDR3 DNA sequence: TGTGCCATCAGAAATACAGGGAACTATGGCTACACCTTC. Translating gives CAIRNTGNYGYTF.

The J gene is TRBJ2-7, the V gene TRBV25-1; the D call may be TRBD1 or TRBD2 (5 bases each). Germline V lookup: CDR1 MGHDK, CDR2 SYGVNS. The V gene lost 4 bases and the J gene lost 1 base, with 11 bases spanning the gap. The CDR3 extends over 14 amino acids. CDR3 protein: CASSGDLHSYEQYF. The CDR3 nucleotides are TGTGCCAGCAGTGGGGACCTCCATTCCTACGAGCAGTACTTC.

This clonotype was seen repeatedly, ten times or more. The chain joins TRBV27 to TRBJ1-2; unclear D gene. V dropped 6 bases and J dropped 0 bases, with 11 bases sitting between them. Per germline, CDR1 MNHEY and CDR2 SMNVEV (reference sequence). The CDR3 is 14 amino acids. CDR3: CASSPRAANYGYTF. The CDR3 coding sequence is TGTGCCAGCAGCCCCCGGGCGGCTAACTATGGCTACACCTTC.

Details on this clonotype: Germline and junction disagree at one end, which may indicate a read error. The chain uses TRBV2 and TRBJ1-5; D ambiguous. The CDR3 covers 14 residues. Germline V gene data show CDR1 as SNHLY and CDR2 as FYNNEI. CDR3 bases: TGTGCCACCAGTGGTTTGGAGGGTGGTCAGCCCCAGCATTTT. Its protein is CATSGLEGGQPQHF.

This clonotype showed up many times. The rearrangement links TRBV6-5 to TRBJ2-3; 8 nucleotides agree with TRBD1. The V segment lost 2 bases and the J segment 6 bases; nucleotides outside the gene matches: 1. The CDR3 contains 13 residues. Germline loops: CDR1 MNHEY, CDR2 SVGAGI. CDR3 DNA: TGTGCCAGCAGTTACACAGGGGGGGATACGCAGTATTTT. Translation gives CASSYTGGDTQYF.

This clonotype was found once. One base away lies a much larger clone, so this may be a sequencing read error. The gene calls are TRBV24-1 and TRBJ2-3, with TRBD1 matching over 8 bases. This CDR3 region has 17 residues. CDR1 is KGHDR, CDR2 SFDVKD, per germline. CDR3 in amino acids: CATSDLSGRGRSDMQYF. For the CDR3, the DNA is TGTGCCACCAGTGATTTATCGGGCAGGGGGCGATCAGATATGCAGTATTTT.

This clonotype was picked up a small number of times. The chain carries TRBV28 and TRBJ2-7; 7 positions agree with TRBD1. In germline, CDR1 is MDHEN, CDR2 SYDVKM. The CDR3 covers 14 residues. V shed 7 bases, J shed 3 bases, and the junction held 9 bases outside the gene matches. The CDR3 coding sequence is TGTGCCAGCACCTTCGCCGGGACAGTCTACGAGCAGTACTTC. Translated, it gives CASTFAGTVYEQYF.

J is TRBJ2-1 and V is TRBV7-9, with 11 bases identical to TRBD2. V lost 4 bases, J lost 8 bases, and 7 bases stayed unmatched. This CDR3 has 15 residues. Germline V CDR1 and CDR2: SEHNR, FQNEAQ (reference sequence). CDR3 bases: TGTGCCAGCAGCTCGACTAGCGGGATCAACGATGAGCAGTTCTTC. It specifies CASSSTSGINDEQFF.

This chain connects TRBV30 to TRBJ1-1; D remains ambiguous. V lost 5 bases and J 0 bases, leaving 13 bases between the germline ends. The germline gives CDR1 GTSNPN, CDR2 SVGIG (reference sequence). This CDR3 contains 14 residues. Here the CDR3 reads CAWAKKAMNTEAFF. The CDR3 DNA follows: TGTGCCTGGGCCAAGAAAGCCATGAACACTGAAGCTTTCTTT.

With regard to this clonotype: A much larger clone differs by one base, so this may be a read error. This chain connects TRBV28 to TRBJ1-4, with TRBD1 matching over 9 bases. There are 15 residues in the CDR3. Germline CDR1 and CDR2: MDHEN and SYDVKM. The CDR3: CAGSLPGQGGEKLFF. CDR3 nucleotide sequence: TGTGCCGGCAGTCTTCCGGGACAGGGAGGAGAAAAACTGTTTTTT.

The chain joins TRBV7-3 to TRBJ2-3, with 8 bases fitting TRBD2. From germline, CDR1 is SGHTA and CDR2 FQGTGA. Trimming cost V 0 bases and J 0 bases; bases outside gene matches: 5. This CDR3 has 17 amino acids. CDR3 residues: CASSLTQASGSTDTQYF. The CDR3 DNA reads TGTGCCAGCAGCTTAACTCAGGCTAGCGGGAGCACAGATACGCAGTATTTT.

There are a few counts of this clonotype. This chain links TRBV15 with TRBJ2-3; D not resolved. This CDR3 comprises 18 residues. CDR1 and CDR2 (germline): LNHNV, YYDKDF (reference sequence). Between the trimmed V and J ends, which lost 0 bases and 1 base, there was a span of 17 bases. Here the CDR3 DNA reads TGTGCCACCAGCAGAGATAATGAAATAGCAGGTGGCACAGATACGCAGTATTTT. Its protein is CATSRDNEIAGGTDTQYF.

The chain has TRBV5-5 and TRBJ1-5; 9 bases are a match to TRBD1. The trim removed 3 bases at V and 3 bases at J, leaving 10 bases unmatched. Germline V lookup: CDR1 SGHKS, CDR2 YYEKEE (reference sequence). The CDR3 is made up of 17 amino acids. The CDR3 coding sequence is TGTGCCAGCAGCTGGGGTACCGGGACAGGGTCCAATCAGCCCCAGCATTTT. This gives the protein CASSWGTGTGSNQPQHF.

This sequence joins TRBV19 and TRBJ1-1, with D unresolved. The ends were cut back, 6 bases at V and 4 bases at J, with 15 bases in the middle. The CDR3 is 14 residues long. Germline V lookup: CDR1 LNHDA, CDR2 SQIVND (reference sequence). This CDR3 reads CASREDRGFTEAFF. CDR3 DNA: TGTGCCAGTAGAGAGGACCGGGGTTTCACTGAAGCTTTCTTT.

The rearrangement uses TRBV7-9 and TRBJ2-7; D gene uncertain. The CDR3 has 14 residues. V was pared by 4 bases and J by 2 bases, with 12 bases between. CDR1 and CDR2 (germline): SEHNR, FQNEAQ (reference sequence). The CDR3 DNA reads as TGTGCCAGCAGCTCGATGACTGAGGCCTACGAGCAGTACTTC. This encodes CASSSMTEAYEQYF.

The genes are TRBV6-5 and TRBJ2-5; D might be TRBD1 (6 bases). V was trimmed by 4 bases and J by 5 bases, leaving 11 bases between them. The CDR3 totals 13 residues. The germline V gene encodes CDR1 MNHEY and CDR2 SVGAGI. CDR3 residues: CASSLQGVETQYF. In nucleotides, the CDR3 is TGTGCCAGCAGTTTACAGGGAGTGGAGACCCAGTACTTC.

This clonotype was recorded many times. The chain carries TRBV29-1 and TRBJ1-2; D is perhaps TRBD1 (5 bases). V lost 3 bases to trimming and J lost 3 bases, with 14 bases between them. CDR3 size: 14 residues. The germline gives CDR1 SQVTM, CDR2 ANQGSEA. CDR3 residues: CSVDRGGTHYGYTF. CDR3 nucleotides: TGCAGCGTTGATCGAGGAGGGACCCACTATGGCTACACCTTC.

The chain employs TRBV28 and TRBJ1-4; TRBD1 matches at 7 bases. The CDR3 covers 16 residues. Germline lookup yields CDR1 MDHEN and CDR2 SYDVKM. V was clipped by 5 bases and J by 2 bases; unmatched bases: 8. The CDR3 coding sequence is TGTGCCAGCAGTCGAACAGGGGTTCGGACTAATGAAAAACTGTTTTTT. This encodes CASSRTGVRTNEKLFF.

The chain joins TRBV20-1 to TRBJ1-1, with D possibly matching TRBD1 (5 bases). The V gene lost 3 bases and the J gene lost 0 bases, with 14 bases spanning the gap. Germline V gene data show CDR1 as DFQATT and CDR2 as SNEGSKA (reference sequence). This CDR3 is built from 15 residues. The CDR3 protein is CSASGRGALNTEAFF. For the CDR3, the DNA is TGCAGTGCTAGTGGCCGGGGCGCCCTGAACACTGAAGCTTTCTTT.

This chain uses TRBV11-2 with TRBJ2-2; unclear D gene. CDR3 size: 15 residues. Looked up from germline, CDR1 is SGHAT and CDR2 is FQNNGV. V lost 0 bases to trimming and J lost 6 bases, with 11 bases between them. The CDR3: CASSLDRAAAGELFF. The CDR3 DNA follows: TGTGCCAGCAGCTTAGATCGGGCGGCCGCCGGGGAGCTGTTTTTT.

This clonotype came up many times. The chain is built from TRBV30 and TRBJ2-5, with 8 positions matching TRBD1. There are 14 residues in the CDR3. With V trimmed by 5 bases and J by 2 bases, 7 bases remained unmatched. CDR1 is GTSNPN and CDR2 is SVGIG in the germline V gene (reference sequence). Written as DNA, the CDR3 is TGTGCCTGGGGGGATCGGACAGGGCAAGAGACCCAGTACTTC. This translates into CAWGDRTGQETQYF.

This clonotype was seen at least ten times. V usage is TRBV11-2 and J usage is TRBJ2-3; 11 bases line up with TRBD2. The CDR3 extends over 15 amino acids. Trimming cost V 4 bases and J 5 bases; bases outside gene matches: 5. CDR1 and CDR2 (germline): SGHAT, FQNNGV. CDR3 nucleotides: TGTGCCAGCAGCTCTCTAGCGGGAGGTGAAGATACGCAGTATTTT. Its translation is CASSSLAGGEDTQYF.

This clonotype was observed at least ten times. The chain links TRBV5-1 to TRBJ2-7, with D possibly called TRBD1 or TRBD2 (6 bases each). Germline CDR1 SGHRS, CDR2 YFSETQ. Deletions cut 3 bases from V and 6 bases from J, with 19 bases between. This CDR3 region has 15 residues. CDR3 bases: TGCGCCAGCAGCTGGGGGGACAATTTTTTAAGCGAGCAGTACTTC. This gives the protein CASSWGDNFLSEQYF.

This clonotype was counted between two and nine times. This sequence joins TRBV5-1 and TRBJ1-2; possibly TRBD1 for D (5 bases). The germline V gene has CDR1 SGHRS and CDR2 YFSETQ. The CDR3 loop spans 15 amino acids. V was clipped by 0 bases and J by 5 bases, with 14 bases between them. DNA of the CDR3: TGCGCCAGCAGCTTGGAAGGGGCCTTCTCGTATGGCTACACCTTC. Translating gives CASSLEGAFSYGYTF. Together with reference TRBV5-1 and TRBJ1-2, the CDR3 gives the full variable domain: KAGVTQTPRYLIKTRGQQVTLSCSPISGHRSVSWYQQTPGQGLQFLFEYFSETQRNKGNFPGRFSGRQFSNSRSEMNVSTLELGDSALYLCASSLEGAFSYGYTFGSGTRLTVV.

The CDR3 protein is CASGLVLGTFAASYEQYF. In DNA form, the CDR3 reads TGTGCTAGTGGTTTGGTACTGGGGACCTTCGCAGCCTCCTACGAGCAGTACTTC. V gene TRBV12-5 combines with J gene TRBJ2-7; D possibly uses TRBD1 or TRBD2 (5 bases each). The CDR3 contains 18 residues. Trimming took 0 bases from V and 0 from J, leaving 18 bases between them. The germline gives CDR1 LGHNT, CDR2 FRNRAP.

This clonotype has a count of ten or more. V usage is TRBV12-3 or TRBV12-4 and J usage is TRBJ1-2; D is perhaps TRBD1 (5 bases). The CDR3 length is 13 residues. Trimming cost V 3 bases and J 6 bases, with 11 bases left between them. CDR3 sequence: CASSLATVHGYTF. DNA for the CDR3: TGTGCCAGCAGTTTGGCGACAGTCCATGGCTACACCTTC.

The rearrangement links TRBV24-1 to TRBJ1-1; TRBD1 aligns across 8 bases. Trimming at V came to 5 bases and at J to 3 bases, leaving 4 bases not matched to a gene. Germline V gene sequence: CDR1 KGHDR, CDR2 SFDVKD. This CDR3 spans 14 amino acids. CDR3 protein: CATSGVDRDTEAFF. The CDR3 DNA sequence: TGTGCCACCAGTGGGGTGGACAGGGACACTGAAGCTTTCTTT.

The V and J genes are TRBV6-1 and TRBJ2-7; D might be TRBD2 (5 bases). Germline values: CDR1 MNHNS, CDR2 SASEGT. The CDR3 length is 13 residues. V lost 6 bases and J lost 6, with 15 bases in between. CDR3 nucleotides: TGTGCCAGCAGCCCTAAACCCGAGGGCGAGCAGTACTTC. Its protein is CASSPKPEGEQYF.